Listed below are T cell receptor beta chains from one sample, sequenced in a study of lymphopenia after photon versus proton radiotherapy. Data came from immunoSEQ multiplex PCR; TCRdb stores just in-frame clones and leaves some out. The data show 12,000 or so clones, about 90% seen once. The starting material was peripheral blood, obtained from a patient treated with proton-based radiotherapy. These receptors all come from a man in his fifties or sixties with pancreatic cancer. Each CDR3 is given without its conserved first and last residue.

V gene: TRBV5-4
CDR3 length: 11
J gene: TRBJ2-3
CDR3 protein: ASSRYFTDTQY

V gene: TRBV19
CDR3 length: 12
J gene: TRBJ2-3
CDR3 protein: ASSSKTRADTQY

V gene: TRBV2
CDR3 length: 12
J gene: TRBJ2-5
CDR3 protein: ASRPGQVQETQY

V gene: TRBV6-1
CDR3 length: 10
J gene: TRBJ2-1
CDR3 protein: ASSELGNEQF

V gene: TRBV7-9
CDR3 length: 14
J gene: TRBJ2-7
CDR3 protein: ASSFILVGGLYEQY

V gene: TRBV4-1
CDR3 length: 13
J gene: TRBJ2-5
CDR3 protein: ASSQVAFGQETQY

V gene: TRBV28
CDR3 length: 13
J gene: TRBJ1-6
CDR3 protein: ASSPRGRYNSPLH

V gene: TRBV30
CDR3 length: 14
J gene: TRBJ2-3
CDR3 protein: AWSARRSASTDTQY

V gene: TRBV15
CDR3 length: 11
J gene: TRBJ1-5
CDR3 protein: ATSSFSNQPQH

V gene: TRBV30
CDR3 length: 12
J gene: TRBJ2-7
CDR3 protein: AWSATSGTYEQY

V gene: TRBV5-1
CDR3 length: 14
J gene: TRBJ2-3
CDR3 protein: ASSLDAGTGRDTQY

V gene: TRBV6-5
CDR3 length: 11
J gene: TRBJ1-1
CDR3 protein: ASSYGRGTEAF

V gene: TRBV4-1
CDR3 length: 16
J gene: TRBJ2-7
CDR3 protein: ASSQLFPGTSSLNEQY

V gene: TRBV5-4
CDR3 length: 14
J gene: TRBJ1-6
CDR3 protein: ASRKQGDGRVSPLH

V gene: TRBV28
CDR3 length: 12
J gene: TRBJ2-7
CDR3 protein: ASSPPGRVREQY

V gene: TRBV19
CDR3 length: 13
J gene: TRBJ1-5
CDR3 protein: ASSIGTGGNQPQH

V gene: TRBV29-1
CDR3 length: 11
J gene: TRBJ1-3
CDR3 protein: SVGSTSGNTIY